Listed below are T cell receptor beta chains from one sample, sequenced in a study of graft-versus-host responses after intestinal transplantation. The assay was immunoSEQ multiplex PCR, and TCRdb's table has in-frame clones only and misses some. The table lists some 62,000 clones, 90% to 95% of them singletons, with approximately 1.5% in the top ten. Which antigens these TCRs recognize remains unknown. The input for sequencing was unstimulated CD8+ T cells sorted from spleen or lymph node cells, taken before transplant. The receptors shown here come from a human donor who was the organ donor for an intestinal transplant. The CDR3 runs from the conserved cysteine through the conserved F or W. D genes are given only for firm matches. The size of a clone is reported for some rows only, either as once, few or many, or as a class for expanded clones.

d_call	cdr3_length	j_call	clone_size	v_call	cdr3_nt	cdr3_aa
-	13	TRBJ1-5	-	TRBV27	TGTGCCAGCAGTTTAGCAGGCAATCAGCCCCAGCATTTT	CASSLAGNQPQHF
-	13	TRBJ2-5	few	TRBV27	TGTGCCAGCAGTTTTTGGGGGGTCGGGACCCAGTACTTC	CASSFWGVGTQYF
TRBD1	16	TRBJ2-7	once	TRBV6-1	TGTGCCAGCAGTGAGTTCGGGACAGCCCCTTTGGCCGAGCAGTACTTC	CASSEFGTAPLAEQYF
TRBD2	16	TRBJ2-1	-	TRBV19	TGTGCCAGTAGTCCTTGGGGCGGGAGTTCCTACAATGAGCAGTTCTTC	CASSPWGGSSYNEQFF
-	13	TRBJ2-2	-	TRBV6-5	TGTGCCAGCGGGCAGAGAGTGGCCGGGGAGCTGTTTTTT	CASGQRVAGELFF
-	14	TRBJ2-5	few	TRBV28	TGTGCCAGCAGTCGCGGCCGCAGCTTTGAGACCCAGTACTTC	CASSRGRSFETQYF
TRBD2	14	TRBJ2-7	-	TRBV28	TGTGCCAGCAGGAGACTAGCGGAAGCTTACGAGCAGTACTTC	CASRRLAEAYEQYF
-	14	TRBJ1-1	-	TRBV5-6	TGTGCCAGCAGCTCTGGACTTTGGAACACTGAAGCTTTCTTT	CASSSGLWNTEAFF
TRBD2	14	TRBJ2-5	-	TRBV29-1	TGCAGCTCGGGACTAGGGACGGGAGACGGGACCCAGTACTTC	CSSGLGTGDGTQYF
TRBD2	14	TRBJ2-1	-	TRBV6-1	TGTGCCAGCAGTGAGGGACTAGCGCTCAATGAGCAGTTCTTC	CASSEGLALNEQFF
-	14	TRBJ2-3	-	TRBV4-1	TGCGCCAGCAGCCAATATCTAGCAGGAGATACGCAGTATTTT	CASSQYLAGDTQYF
TRBD2	13	TRBJ2-7	once	TRBV30	TGTGCCTGGAGGCTAGCGGGACCGGGTGAGCAGTACTTC	CAWRLAGPGEQYF
-	15	TRBJ1-2	-	TRBV18	TGTGCCAGCTCACCTCATCTCGGGGGTTTGTATGGCTACACCTTC	CASSPHLGGLYGYTF
TRBD1	16	TRBJ1-4	-	TRBV7-6	TGTGCCAGCAGCCCCGACAGGGGGGTTGCTAATGAAAAACTGTTTTTT	CASSPDRGVANEKLFF
TRBD1	13	TRBJ2-3	-	TRBV5-4	TGTGCCAGCAGCTTAAACAGGGGTGATACGCAGTATTTT	CASSLNRGDTQYF
-	15	TRBJ2-5	-	TRBV5-1	TGCGCCAGCAGCCCCTCGACTAGTTTGATAGAGACCCAGTACTTC	CASSPSTSLIETQYF
-	13	TRBJ1-5	few	TRBV6-5	TGTGCCAGCAGTTATTATAGCAATCAGCCCCAGCATTTT	CASSYYSNQPQHF
-	15	TRBJ2-1	-	TRBV9	TGTGCCAGCAGACAAGACAATACCCCTGACAATGAGCAGTTCTTC	CASRQDNTPDNEQFF
TRBD1	13	TRBJ2-7	-	TRBV30	TGTGCCTGGAGTGTACAAAGGGGGCAAGAGCAGTACTTC	CAWSVQRGQEQYF
TRBD2	15	TRBJ2-3	-	TRBV2	TGTGCCAGCAGTAAAGGACTAGCTCAACTAGGGACGCAGTATTTT	CASSKGLAQLGTQYF
TRBD2	18	TRBJ2-1	-	TRBV5-1	TGCGCCAGCAGCTTGGAGGGGTCGGGCGGGAGATCCTACAATGAGCAGTTCTTC	CASSLEGSGGRSYNEQFF
-	13	TRBJ1-2	-	TRBV30	TGTGCCTGGACCCGGGTTACATTCTATGGCTACACCTTC	CAWTRVTFYGYTF
TRBD2	17	TRBJ2-7	-	TRBV27	TGTGCCAGCAGTTTAAAACGGGAGGTCTTCCTTTCCTACGAGCAGTACTTC	CASSLKREVFLSYEQYF
-	13	TRBJ1-1	-	TRBV4-3	TGCGCCAGCAGCCAAGATCAGTGGACTGAAGCTTTCTTT	CASSQDQWTEAFF
-	15	TRBJ1-5	-	TRBV30	TGTGCCTGGAGTCCCGGGACAACGAACTATCAGCCCCAGCATTTT	CAWSPGTTNYQPQHF
TRBD2	15	TRBJ2-4	-	TRBV28	TGTGCCAGCAGTTTCTGGCTAGCGGGAGGGTACATTCAGTACTTC	CASSFWLAGGYIQYF
TRBD1	16	TRBJ2-7	-	TRBV19	TGTGCCAGTAGTAAGATCCGGGACAGCCTTTCCTACGAGCAGTACTTC	CASSKIRDSLSYEQYF
-	11	TRBJ2-7	-	TRBV20-1	TGCAGTGCTAGTACTGGCTACGAGCAGTACTTC	CSASTGYEQYF
-	14	TRBJ2-2	-	TRBV6-5	TGTGCCAGCAGGATAGGCGCGGACACCGGGGAGCTGTTTTTT	CASRIGADTGELFF
TRBD1	13	TRBJ1-2	-	TRBV27	TGTGCCAGCAGTTATACAGGGGCGAGTGGCTACACCTTC	CASSYTGASGYTF
TRBD2	14	TRBJ2-1	-	TRBV19	TGTGCCAGTAGTATTGGCGGGAGTTACAATGAGCAGTTCTTC	CASSIGGSYNEQFF
-	14	TRBJ2-5	-	TRBV7-3	TGTGCCAGCAGCTTAACGGCAGGGGAGGAGACCCAGTACTTC	CASSLTAGEETQYF
-	17	TRBJ1-3	-	TRBV9	TGTGCCAGCAGTGAGGGAGTCAGATATGACTCTGGAAACACCATATATTTT	CASSEGVRYDSGNTIYF
TRBD1	14	TRBJ2-7	-	TRBV4-3	TGCGCCAGCAGCCCAGGACAGGGGACCTACGAGCAGTACTTC	CASSPGQGTYEQYF
-	14	TRBJ1-1	once	TRBV2	TGTGCCAGCAGGAGGATCCGGGAGGGCACTGAAGCTTTCTTT	CASRRIREGTEAFF
-	16	TRBJ2-1	-	TRBV28	TGTGCCAGCAGTCCACGGGGGACAGTCCTAACCGGTGAGCAGTTCTTC	CASSPRGTVLTGEQFF
TRBD2	18	TRBJ2-6	-	TRBV7-3	TGTGCCAGCAGCTTAATAGGGGCGGGAGGGCCTGGGGCCAACGTCCTGACTTTC	CASSLIGAGGPGANVLTF
TRBD2	15	TRBJ2-1	once	TRBV7-6	TGTGCCAGCAGCTCAGGACTAGCGGGTCAAAATGAGCAGTTCTTC	CASSSGLAGQNEQFF